The clone carrying this T cell receptor beta chain was seen only a few times. The antigen is unknown. Trimming took 5 bases from V and 4 from J; bases not matched to a gene: 6. The CDR3 extends over 13 amino acids. Germline V lookup: CDR1 DFQATT, CDR2 SNEGSKA (reference sequence). Molecular barcoding with unique molecular identifiers was used for the TCRbeta library. Each CDR3 protein gets one entry after TCRdb re-called the PCR reads with MiXCR. The table records 440,000 or so distinct CDR3 sequences, roughly 43% of them present only once. This sample stems from a study of T-cell reconstitution after alpha-beta-depleted transplantation in children. Study conclusions and caveats: There were reportedly several hundred expanded graft clones from which alpha-beta T cells came about two months after transplant. At day 60, the high TCRbeta diversity found in some patients originated from recipient T cells and thymic progenitors that had survived.

The material sequenced was PBMCs, taken before TCRalphabeta/CD19-depleted stem cell transplant. This sequence joins TRBV20-1 and TRBJ2-7; 9 nucleotides match TRBD1. The sequence derives from a girl under 10 years old with aplastic anemia, due to receive a stem cell transplant. CDR3 region: CSAGDRARYEQYF. The CDR3 bases are TGCAGTGCTGGGGACAGGGCCCGTTACGAGCAGTACTTC.